This TCR beta chain was identified during a study of blood T cell repertoires in COVID-19. Study background: The study drew acute and convalescent COVID-19 samples from the United States, Italy and Spain.

The repertoire was sequenced with immunoSEQ multiplex PCR; TCRdb's copy has only in-frame clones and lacks some. The table includes approximately 250,000 clones, around 89% detected once. V was cut by 1 base and J by 0 bases, with 13 bases left in between. The CDR3 extends over 17 amino acids. Looked up from germline, CDR1 is LGHNA and CDR2 is YNFKEQ. Among Cohort 3 donors, those recovered had two negative PCRs, clearance, or symptom resolution. Sample: PBMCs or T cells enriched from blood (not recorded which). This chain links TRBV4-2 with TRBJ1-3; TRBD1 is a possible D gene (5 bases). The TCR was taken from a woman in her 30s who had recovered from COVID-19. The CDR3 is CASSQGAGTHSGNTIYF. The CDR3 DNA sequence: TGTGCCAGCAGCCAAGGGGCGGGGACCCACTCTGGAAACACCATATATTTT.